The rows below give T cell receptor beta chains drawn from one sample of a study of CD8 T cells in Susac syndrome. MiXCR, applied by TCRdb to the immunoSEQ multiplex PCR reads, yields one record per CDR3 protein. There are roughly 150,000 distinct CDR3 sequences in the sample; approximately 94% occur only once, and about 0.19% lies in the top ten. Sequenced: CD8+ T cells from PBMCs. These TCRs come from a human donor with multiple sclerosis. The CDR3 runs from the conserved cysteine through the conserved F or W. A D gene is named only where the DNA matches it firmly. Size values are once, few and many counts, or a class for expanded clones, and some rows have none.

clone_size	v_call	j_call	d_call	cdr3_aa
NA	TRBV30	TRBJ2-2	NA	CAWSWGGELFF
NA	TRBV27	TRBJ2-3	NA	CASVWADTQYF
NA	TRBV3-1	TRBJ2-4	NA	CASSSQGGRAKNIQYF
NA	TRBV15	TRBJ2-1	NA	CATSRQHTNNEQFF
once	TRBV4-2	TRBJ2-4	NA	CASSQGPAGIAKNIQYF
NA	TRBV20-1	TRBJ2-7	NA	CSAFLLGEQYF
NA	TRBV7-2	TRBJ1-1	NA	CASSFNGRTNTEAFF
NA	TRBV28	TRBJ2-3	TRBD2	CASSPRTLLAGVGTDTQYF
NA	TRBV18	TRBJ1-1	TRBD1	CASSQTGGVNEAFF
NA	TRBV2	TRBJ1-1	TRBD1	CASSERDRGFSEAFF
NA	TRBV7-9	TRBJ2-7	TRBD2	CASSSGVGGASEQYF
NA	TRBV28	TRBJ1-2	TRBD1	CASSLLGQLNYGYTF
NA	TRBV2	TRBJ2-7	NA	CATQVQEQYF
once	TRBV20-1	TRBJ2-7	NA	CSARPGQAYEQYF
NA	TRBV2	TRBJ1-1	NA	CATQSTEAFF
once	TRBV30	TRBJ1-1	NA	CAWEKNTEAFF
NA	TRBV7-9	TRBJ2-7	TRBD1	CASSSGTGISYEQYF
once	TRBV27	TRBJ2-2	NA	CASGPRILTGELFF
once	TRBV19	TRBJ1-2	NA	CASSIGRGAGYGYTF
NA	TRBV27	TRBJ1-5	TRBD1	CASSWTGIGAHQPQHF
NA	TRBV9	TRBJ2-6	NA	CASSGPGANVLTF
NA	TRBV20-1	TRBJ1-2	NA	CSARSPAANYGYTF